The text below deals with one TCR beta chain. Its antigen is not identified. Both 60 Vbeta primers and 13 Jbeta primers went into the PCR. Only in-frame clones appear in the TCRdb table, and some are missing; sequencing was by immunoSEQ multiplex PCR. Seen here are 100,000 to 150,000 clones, over 60% observed once, and the top ten hold 2.9%. This specimen comes from a study of cytomegalovirus exposure and HLA in healthy donors. Study-level findings and limits: When a later analysis was performed, an Asian-associated ancestry cluster reportedly had fewer N-insertions than the approximately 680-donor mean.

Sequencing input: PBMCs. This sequence originates from a human donor in good health.

For the CDR3, the DNA is TGTGCCAGCAGTGCAACAGGGGGGACAGGGCAAGCTTTCTTT. It encodes CASSATGGTGQAFF. The rearrangement uses TRBV25-1 and TRBJ1-1; TRBD1 matches 9 bases. The trim removed 4 bases at V and 9 bases at J, leaving 9 bases unmatched. This CDR3 has 14 amino acids. Germline V CDR1 and CDR2: MGHDK, SYGVNS.